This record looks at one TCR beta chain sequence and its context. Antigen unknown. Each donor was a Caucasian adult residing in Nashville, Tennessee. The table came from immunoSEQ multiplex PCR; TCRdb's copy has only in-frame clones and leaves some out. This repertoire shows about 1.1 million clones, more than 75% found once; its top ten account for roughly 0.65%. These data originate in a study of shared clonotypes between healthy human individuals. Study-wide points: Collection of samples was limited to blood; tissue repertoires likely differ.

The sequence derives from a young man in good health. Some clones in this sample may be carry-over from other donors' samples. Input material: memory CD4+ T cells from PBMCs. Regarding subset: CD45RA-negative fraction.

The CDR3 reads CASSSLDAGETQYF. The CDR3 DNA is TGTGCCAGCAGCTCACTCGATGCAGGAGAGACCCAGTACTTC. V is TRBV5-4 and J is TRBJ2-5; the D is unclear. The CDR3 has 14 amino acids. Germline V gene data show CDR1 as SGHNT and CDR2 as YYREEE (reference sequence). The V gene lost 3 bases and the J gene lost 4 bases, with 13 bases spanning the gap.